These T cell receptor beta chains were read from a single sample in a study of radiotherapy plus CTLA-4 blockade in lung cancer. Libraries were prepared by immunoSEQ multiplex PCR; TCRdb keeps only in-frame clonotypes and omits some of them. The data contain approximately 81,000 clones, around 76% of them seen just once; the ten biggest clones take up 4%. Sequenced material: peripheral blood, taken from a patient treated with radiotherapy plus ipilimumab. The receptor set was obtained from a human donor with non-small cell lung cancer who had a partial response to radiotherapy plus ipilimumab. Some clones in this sample may be carry-over from other donors' samples. The CDR3 runs from the conserved cysteine through the conserved F or W. A D gene is named only where the DNA matches it firmly. Clone size, where shown, is once, few, many, or a class for clones that have expanded.

j_call d_call clone_size v_call cdr3_aa cdr3_nt
TRBJ2-1 - - TRBV2 CASAGARAESYNEQFF TGTGCCAGCGCGGGCGCGAGGGCTGAATCCTACAATGAGCAGTTCTTC
TRBJ1-2 - - TRBV7-2 CASSLVGDNYGYTF TGTGCCAGCAGCTTAGTTGGAGATAACTATGGCTACACCTTC
TRBJ1-1 - few TRBV19 CASSTRDTEAFF TGTGCCAGTAGTACTCGGGACACTGAAGCTTTCTTT
TRBJ2-5 TRBD2 - TRBV7-9 CAIPLAGGPGETQYF TGTGCCATCCCACTAGCGGGGGGGCCCGGGGAGACCCAGTACTTC
TRBJ2-3 - - TRBV18 CASSPPAYRSTDTQYF TGTGCCAGCTCACCACCCGCCTACAGGAGCACAGATACGCAGTATTTT
TRBJ2-1 TRBD1 - TRBV7-9 CASSLEIQGGQFF TGTGCCAGCAGCTTAGAGATACAGGGGGGGCAGTTCTTC
TRBJ1-5 - - TRBV28 CASTHGVGGGNQPQHF TGTGCCAGCACCCACGGCGTAGGAGGCGGCAATCAGCCCCAGCATTTT
TRBJ2-1 TRBD2 - TRBV6-1 CASSEGRLAGVNEQFF TGTGCCAGCAGTGAAGGGAGGTTAGCGGGAGTCAATGAGCAGTTCTTC
TRBJ2-7 - - TRBV1 CTSTAGTGQYEQYF TGCACCAGCACCGCCGGGACAGGACAGTACGAGCAGTACTTC
TRBJ2-1 - once TRBV7-3 CASSLRAGSTEREQFF TGTGCCAGCAGCTTAAGGGCGGGTAGTACGGAAAGGGAGCAGTTCTTC
TRBJ1-2 - - TRBV19 CASSIFIGGFYGYTF TGTGCCAGTAGCATCTTTATAGGGGGATTTTATGGCTACACCTTC
TRBJ2-1 TRBD2 - TRBV11-2 CASSETAGTSGLNEQFF TGTGCCAGCAGCGAGACCGCCGGGACTAGCGGTCTCAATGAGCAGTTCTTC
TRBJ1-6 TRBD1 once TRBV5-1 CASSSTGGSSPLHF TGCGCCAGCAGCTCCACAGGGGGATCTTCACCCCTCCACTTT
TRBJ2-7 - - TRBV4-2 CASSRTRDYEQYF TGTGCCAGCAGCCGTACGAGGGACTACGAGCAGTACTTC
TRBJ2-7 TRBD1 - TRBV6-5 CASSQGQNYEQYF TGTGCCAGCAGCCAGGGACAGAACTACGAGCAGTACTTC
TRBJ1-5 - - TRBV2 CASSVRQVNQPQHF TGTGCCAGCAGTGTCAGGCAGGTCAATCAGCCCCAGCATTTT
TRBJ2-3 TRBD2 - TRBV5-1 CASSGEGRVDTDTQYF TGCGCCAGCAGCGGGGAGGGTAGGGTCGACACAGATACGCAGTATTTT
TRBJ1-5 - few TRBV23-1 CASSHPLRVSNQPQHF TGCGCCAGCAGTCACCCCCTTCGGGTTAGCAATCAGCCCCAGCATTTT
TRBJ2-4 TRBD1 - TRBV5-4 CASSPDRVGAKNIQYF TGTGCCAGCAGCCCTGACAGGGTGGGAGCCAAAAACATTCAGTACTTC
TRBJ1-6 TRBD1 - TRBV4-1 CASSQGTGGSPLHF TGCGCCAGCAGCCAGGGGACAGGAGGTTCACCCCTCCACTTT
TRBJ2-2 - - TRBV7-7 CASSRDSNTGELFF TGTGCCAGCAGCCGGGACTCCAACACCGGGGAGCTGTTTTTT
TRBJ1-3 - - TRBV11-2 CASSFDPQKLAGNTIYF TGTGCCAGCAGCTTTGATCCACAGAAGCTGGCTGGAAACACCATATATTTT
TRBJ2-5 - - TRBV7-6 CASSLGIRQETQYF TGTGCCAGCAGCTTAGGTATCAGACAAGAGACCCAGTACTTC
TRBJ2-3 TRBD1 - TRBV6-4 CASSDTGGTDTQYF TGTGCCAGCAGCGACACAGGGGGCACAGATACGCAGTATTTT
TRBJ2-1 TRBD1 - TRBV6-5 CATTGGLYNEQFF TGTGCCACCACAGGGGGCCTCTACAATGAGCAGTTCTTC
TRBJ2-1 - - TRBV28 CATYPGDSYNEQFF TGTGCCACCTATCCGGGAGACTCCTACAATGAGCAGTTCTTC
TRBJ2-1 - - TRBV6-6 CASSYRGAGTYNEQFF TGTGCCAGCAGTTACAGGGGCGCTGGGACCTACAATGAGCAGTTCTTC
TRBJ2-1 - - TRBV7-3 CASSLSGGGQFF TGTGCCAGCAGCTTAAGCGGAGGAGGGCAGTTCTTC
TRBJ2-7 - few TRBV2 CASGITRGAYEQYF TGTGCCAGCGGGATAACTAGAGGCGCCTACGAGCAGTACTTC
TRBJ1-4 - - TRBV29-1 CSVAQGLGEKLFF TGCAGCGTTGCACAGGGCTTAGGTGAAAAACTGTTTTTT
TRBJ2-6 - once TRBV7-3 CASSLYSSGANVLTF TGTGCCAGCAGCTTATACTCTTCTGGGGCCAACGTCCTGACTTTC
TRBJ2-3 TRBD2 - TRBV19 CASRGLASDTQYF TGTGCCAGTAGGGGACTAGCGTCAGATACGCAGTATTTT
TRBJ2-1 TRBD1 - TRBV19 CASSSGQGAREQFF TGTGCCAGTAGCAGTGGGCAGGGGGCGCGGGAGCAGTTCTTC
TRBJ2-5 - - TRBV5-1 CASSTNGGEETQYF TGCGCCAGCAGCACAAACGGCGGAGAAGAGACCCAGTACTTC
TRBJ1-1 TRBD1 - TRBV19 CASSSGQGGTEAFF TGTGCCAGTAGTTCCGGACAGGGGGGTACTGAAGCTTTCTTT
TRBJ2-7 - - TRBV21-1 CASSKAPVGSSYEQYF TGTGCCAGCAGCAAAGCGCCGGTTGGTAGCTCCTACGAGCAGTACTTC
TRBJ1-3 - few TRBV4-3 CASSRTATLSGNTIYF TGCGCCAGCAGCCGTACAGCCACCCTCTCTGGAAACACCATATATTTT
TRBJ1-4 TRBD1 - TRBV7-8 CASSPGDRGRAEKLFF TGTGCCAGCAGCCCTGGAGACAGGGGGCGCGCGGAAAAACTGTTTTTT
TRBJ1-1 - - TRBV28 CASSIRGWNTEAFF TGTGCCAGTAGTATACGGGGATGGAACACTGAAGCTTTCTTT
TRBJ1-1 TRBD1 - TRBV19 CASSKRTGNTEAFF TGTGCCAGTAGTAAGCGGACAGGGAACACTGAAGCTTTCTTT